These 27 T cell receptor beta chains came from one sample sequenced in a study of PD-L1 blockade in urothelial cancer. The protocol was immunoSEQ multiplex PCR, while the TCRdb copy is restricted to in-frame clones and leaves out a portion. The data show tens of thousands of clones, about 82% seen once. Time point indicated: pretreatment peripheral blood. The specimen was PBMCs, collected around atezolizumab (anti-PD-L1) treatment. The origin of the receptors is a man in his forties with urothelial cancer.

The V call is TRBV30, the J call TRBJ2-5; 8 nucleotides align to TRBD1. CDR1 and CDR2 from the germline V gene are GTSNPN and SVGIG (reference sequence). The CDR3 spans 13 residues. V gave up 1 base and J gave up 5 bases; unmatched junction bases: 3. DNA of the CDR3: TGTGCCTGGAGTGGGTCAGGGGGCGAGACCCAGTACTTC. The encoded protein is CAWSGSGGETQYF. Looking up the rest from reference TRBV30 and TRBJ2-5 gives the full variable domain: SQTIHQWPATLVQPVGSPLSLECTVEGTSNPNLYWYRQAAGRGLQLLFYSVGIGQISSEVPQNLSASRPQDRQFILSSKKLLLSDSGFYLCAWSGSGGETQYFGPGTRLLVL.

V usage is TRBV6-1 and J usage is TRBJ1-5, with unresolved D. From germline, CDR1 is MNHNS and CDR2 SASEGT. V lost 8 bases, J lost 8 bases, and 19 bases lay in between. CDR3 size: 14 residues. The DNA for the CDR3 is TGTGCCAGCCTTCAACTTAGCCGCGGGGAGCCCCAGCATTTT. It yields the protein CASLQLSRGEPQHF.

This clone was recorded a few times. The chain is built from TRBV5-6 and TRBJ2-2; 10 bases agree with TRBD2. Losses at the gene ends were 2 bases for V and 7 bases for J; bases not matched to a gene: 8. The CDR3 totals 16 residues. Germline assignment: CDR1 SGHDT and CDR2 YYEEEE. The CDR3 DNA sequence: TGTGCCAGCAGCTTATTTGGAGCGGGAGGGCACGGGGAGCTGTTTTTT. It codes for CASSLFGAGGHGELFF.

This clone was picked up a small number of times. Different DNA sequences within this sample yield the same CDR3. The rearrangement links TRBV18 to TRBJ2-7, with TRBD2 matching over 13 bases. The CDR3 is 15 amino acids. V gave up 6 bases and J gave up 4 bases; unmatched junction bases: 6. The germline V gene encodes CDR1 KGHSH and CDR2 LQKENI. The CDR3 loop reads CASSPRTSGSYEQYF. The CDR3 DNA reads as TGTGCCAGCTCCCCGCGGACTAGCGGGAGTTACGAGCAGTACTTC. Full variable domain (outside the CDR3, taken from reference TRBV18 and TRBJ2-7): NAGVMQNPRHLVRRRGQEARLRCSPMKGHSHVYWYRQLPEEGLKFMVYLQKENIIDESGMPKERFSAEFPKEGPSILRIQQVVRGDSAAYFCASSPRTSGSYEQYFGPGTRLTVT.

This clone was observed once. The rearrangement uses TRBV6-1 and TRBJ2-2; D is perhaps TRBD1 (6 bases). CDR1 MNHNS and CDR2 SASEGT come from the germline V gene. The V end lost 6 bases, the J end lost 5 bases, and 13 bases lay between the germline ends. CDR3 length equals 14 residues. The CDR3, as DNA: TGTGCCAGCAGACGCGTACAGGGAACCGGGGAGCTGTTTTTT. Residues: CASRRVQGTGELFF.

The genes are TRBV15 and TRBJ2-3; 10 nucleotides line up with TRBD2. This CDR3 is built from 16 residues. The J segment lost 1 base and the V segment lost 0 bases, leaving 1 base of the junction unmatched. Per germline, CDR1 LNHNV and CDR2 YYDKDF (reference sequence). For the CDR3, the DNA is TGTGCCACCAGCAGAGATCTAGCGGGAGGCACAGATACGCAGTATTTT. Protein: CATSRDLAGGTDTQYF.

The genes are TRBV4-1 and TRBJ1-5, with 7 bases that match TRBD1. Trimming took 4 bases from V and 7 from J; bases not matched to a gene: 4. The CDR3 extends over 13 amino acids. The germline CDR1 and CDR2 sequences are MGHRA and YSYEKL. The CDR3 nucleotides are TGCGCCAGCAGCCCGACAGGGCCCCAGCCCCAGCATTTT. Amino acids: CASSPTGPQPQHF.

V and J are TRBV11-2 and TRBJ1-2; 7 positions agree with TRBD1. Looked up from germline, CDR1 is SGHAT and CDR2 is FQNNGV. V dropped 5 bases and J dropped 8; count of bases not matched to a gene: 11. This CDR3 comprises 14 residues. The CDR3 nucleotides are TGTGCCAGCAGCACTACGGGACAGAGGAGGGGCTACACCTTC. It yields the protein CASSTTGQRRGYTF.

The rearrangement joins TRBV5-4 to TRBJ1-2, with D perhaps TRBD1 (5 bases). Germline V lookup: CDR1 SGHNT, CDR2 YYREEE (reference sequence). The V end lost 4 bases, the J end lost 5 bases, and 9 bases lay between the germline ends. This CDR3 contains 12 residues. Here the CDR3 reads CASSPDNYGYTF. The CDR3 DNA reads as TGTGCCAGCAGCCCGGACAATTATGGCTACACCTTC.

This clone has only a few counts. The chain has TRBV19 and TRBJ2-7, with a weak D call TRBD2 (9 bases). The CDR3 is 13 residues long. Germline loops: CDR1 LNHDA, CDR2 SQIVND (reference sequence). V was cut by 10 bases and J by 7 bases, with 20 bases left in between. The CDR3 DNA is TGTGCCACAGGGGGCGCGGGAGGGGGGGAGCAGTACTTC. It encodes CATGGAGGGEQYF.

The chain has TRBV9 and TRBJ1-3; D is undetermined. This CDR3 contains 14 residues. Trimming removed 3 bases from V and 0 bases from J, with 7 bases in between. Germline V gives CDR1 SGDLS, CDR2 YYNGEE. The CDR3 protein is CASSAEASGNTIYF. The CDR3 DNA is TGTGCCAGCAGCGCCGAGGCCTCTGGAAACACCATATATTTT.

CDR3: CAWSRPGLAYEQYF. DNA of the CDR3: TGTGCCTGGAGCCGACCGGGACTAGCTTATGAGCAGTACTTC. This chain uses TRBV30 with TRBJ2-7; 9 nucleotides align to TRBD2. Per the germline V gene, CDR1 is GTSNPN and CDR2 is SVGIG (reference sequence). The CDR3 contains 14 residues. Trimming took 3 bases from V and 7 from J; bases not matched to a gene: 10.

The CDR3 bases are TGCGCCAGCAGCATAATACAGGGGGGGGAAGCTTTCTTT. Protein product: CASSIIQGGEAFF. The rearrangement uses TRBV5-1 and TRBJ1-1; 8 nucleotides line up with TRBD1. The CDR3 has 13 residues. Trimming removed 4 bases from V and 8 bases from J; junction bases left unmatched: 7. CDR1 SGHRS and CDR2 YFSETQ come from the germline V gene.

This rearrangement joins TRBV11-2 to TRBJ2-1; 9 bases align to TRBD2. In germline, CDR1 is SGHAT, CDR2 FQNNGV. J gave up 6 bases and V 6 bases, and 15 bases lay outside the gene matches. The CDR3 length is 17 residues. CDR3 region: CASRKKREDFWSNEQFF. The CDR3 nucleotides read TGTGCCAGCAGAAAGAAGCGGGAGGATTTCTGGAGCAATGAGCAGTTCTTC.

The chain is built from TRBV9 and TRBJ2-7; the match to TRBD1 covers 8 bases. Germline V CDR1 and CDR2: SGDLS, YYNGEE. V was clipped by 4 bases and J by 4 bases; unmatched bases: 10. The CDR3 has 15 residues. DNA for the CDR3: TGTGCCAGCAGCCCACTCCCGGACAGGGCATACGAGCAGTACTTC. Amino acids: CASSPLPDRAYEQYF.

CDR3 region: CASGMGQGTYEQYF. The CDR3 nucleotides read TGTGCCAGCGGCATGGGACAGGGCACCTACGAGCAGTACTTC. This rearrangement joins TRBV6-6 to TRBJ2-7; 9 bases align to TRBD1. CDR1 is MNHNY, CDR2 SVGAGI, per germline (reference sequence). CDR3 size: 14 residues. The V and J ends lost 8 bases and 2 bases, in that order; junction bases with no gene match: 7.

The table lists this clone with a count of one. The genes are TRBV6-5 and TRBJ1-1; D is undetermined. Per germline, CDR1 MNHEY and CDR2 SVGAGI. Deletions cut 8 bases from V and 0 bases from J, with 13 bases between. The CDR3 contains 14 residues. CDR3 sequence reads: CASHNAGMNTEAFF. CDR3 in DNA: TGTGCCAGCCACAACGCGGGGATGAACACTGAAGCTTTCTTT.

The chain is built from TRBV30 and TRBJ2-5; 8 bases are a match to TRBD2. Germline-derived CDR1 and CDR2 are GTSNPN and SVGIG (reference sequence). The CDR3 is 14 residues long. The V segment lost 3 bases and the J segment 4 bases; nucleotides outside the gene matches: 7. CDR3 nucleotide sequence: TGTGCCTGGAGACCGGGAGGGCCGCGAGAGACCCAGTACTTC. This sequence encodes CAWRPGGPRETQYF.

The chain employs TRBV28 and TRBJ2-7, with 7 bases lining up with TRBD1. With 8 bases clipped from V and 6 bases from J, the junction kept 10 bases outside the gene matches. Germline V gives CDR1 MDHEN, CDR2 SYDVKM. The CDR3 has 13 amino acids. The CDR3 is CASSLTGNGEQYF. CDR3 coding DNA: TGTGCCAGCTCCTTGACAGGGAACGGCGAGCAGTACTTC.

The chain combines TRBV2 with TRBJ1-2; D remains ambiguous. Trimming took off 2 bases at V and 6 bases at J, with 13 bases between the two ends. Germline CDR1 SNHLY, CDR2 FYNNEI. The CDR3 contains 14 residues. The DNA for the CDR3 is TGTGCCAGCAGTGAATTGAGGGCTCGGGATGGCTACACCTTC. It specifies CASSELRARDGYTF. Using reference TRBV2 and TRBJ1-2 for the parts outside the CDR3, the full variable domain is EPEVTQTPSHQVTQMGQEVILRCVPISNHLYFYWYRQILGQKVEFLVSFYNNEISEKSEIFDDQFSVERPDGSNFTLKIRSTKLEDSAMYFCASSELRARDGYTFGSGTRLTVV.

The DNA of the CDR3 is TGTGCCTTGACTCGACAGGGAGTAGCTGAAGCTTTCTTT. Translated, it gives CALTRQGVAEAFF. This chain uses TRBV30 with TRBJ1-1, with 7 bases identical to TRBD1. V shed 7 bases and J 6 bases; nucleotides not matched to a gene: 11. Germline V gene lookup returns CDR1 GTSNPN and CDR2 SVGIG (reference sequence). The CDR3 extends over 13 amino acids.

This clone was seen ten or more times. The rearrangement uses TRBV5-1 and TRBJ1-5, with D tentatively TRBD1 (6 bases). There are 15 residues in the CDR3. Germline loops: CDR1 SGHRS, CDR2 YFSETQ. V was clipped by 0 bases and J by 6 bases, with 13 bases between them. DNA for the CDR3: TGCGCCAGCAGCTTGGATGGGGGCAGGGGTCAGCCCCAGCATTTT. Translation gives CASSLDGGRGQPQHF.

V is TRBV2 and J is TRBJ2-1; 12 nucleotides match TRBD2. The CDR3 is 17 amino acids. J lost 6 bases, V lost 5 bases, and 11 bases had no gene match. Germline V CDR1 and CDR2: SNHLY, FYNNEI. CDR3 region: CASSTDRRLAGANEQFF. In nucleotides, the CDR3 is TGTGCCAGCAGTACCGACCGTCGACTAGCGGGAGCCAATGAGCAGTTCTTC.

This CDR3 reads CASSLVAAVSSYNEQFF. In DNA, the CDR3 is TGTGCCAGCAGCTTAGTCGCGGCGGTCAGCTCCTACAATGAGCAGTTCTTC. The chain is built from TRBV7-9 and TRBJ2-1, with unresolved D. Germline assignment: CDR1 SEHNR and CDR2 FQNEAQ (reference sequence). The CDR3 runs 17 residues. V lost 1 base and J 0 bases, leaving 13 bases between the germline ends.

CDR3 nucleotides: TGTGCCAGCACCCAGGGAGGGACAACGGATGGCTACACCTTC. Residues: CASTQGGTTDGYTF. J is TRBJ1-2 and V is TRBV9, with D perhaps matching TRBD1 (6 bases). Germline V CDR1 and CDR2: SGDLS, YYNGEE. The CDR3 has 14 residues. Deletions cut 6 bases from V and 6 bases from J, with 18 bases between. Variable domain in full (rest from reference TRBV9 and TRBJ1-2): DSGVTQTPKHLITATGQRVTLRCSPRSGDLSVYWYQQSLDQGLQFLIQYYNGEERAKGNILERFSAQQFPDLHSELNLSSLELGDSALYFCASTQGGTTDGYTFGSGTRLTVV.

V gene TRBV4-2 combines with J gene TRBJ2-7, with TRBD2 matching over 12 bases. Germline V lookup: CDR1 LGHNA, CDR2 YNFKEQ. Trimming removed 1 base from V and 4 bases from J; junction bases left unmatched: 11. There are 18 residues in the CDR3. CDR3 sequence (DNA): TGTGCCAGCAGCCAAGGATCCCCCAGGACTAGCGGGACGTACGAGCAGTACTTC. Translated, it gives CASSQGSPRTSGTYEQYF.

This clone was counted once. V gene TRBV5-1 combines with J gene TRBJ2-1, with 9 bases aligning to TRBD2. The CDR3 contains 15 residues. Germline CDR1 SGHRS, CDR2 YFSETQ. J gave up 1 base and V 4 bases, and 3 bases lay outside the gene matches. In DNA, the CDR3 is TGCGCCAGCAGCCTGAGCGGGAGGTCCTACAATGAGCAGTTCTTC. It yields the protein CASSLSGRSYNEQFF.